The 26 T cell receptor beta chains below were found in one sample sequenced in a study of blood T cell repertoires in COVID-19. Sequencing was performed with immunoSEQ multiplex PCR; in TCRdb, only in-frame clones are kept and a portion is missing. The sample has 200,000 to 300,000 clones, around 87% seen once; the top ten hold about 7.1%. Input material: peripheral blood. Receptor source: a woman aged 70-85 years with active or convalescent COVID-19.

V and J are TRBV5-1 and TRBJ1-2; 9 bases are shared with TRBD1. CDR3 size: 15 residues. Trimming at V came to 2 bases and at J to 6 bases, leaving 8 bases not matched to a gene. CDR1 is SGHRS and CDR2 is YFSETQ in the germline V gene. The CDR3 spells CASSFGDRDQDGYTF. The CDR3 DNA sequence: TGCGCCAGCAGCTTCGGGGACAGGGATCAGGATGGCTACACCTTC.

The chain employs TRBV5-5 and TRBJ1-5, with a tentative D call TRBD1 (6 bases). Per germline, CDR1 SGHKS and CDR2 YYEKEE (reference sequence). The V end lost 4 bases, the J end lost 4 bases, and 15 bases lay between the germline ends. The CDR3 sequence is 15 residues long. The CDR3 DNA follows: TGTGCCAGCAGCCTACAGGGCGCAACAAATCAGCCCCAGCATTTT. Translated, it gives CASSLQGATNQPQHF.

This clone was seen only once. The chain employs TRBV3-1 (or the pseudogene TRBV3-2) and TRBJ1-6; 7 nucleotides line up with TRBD1. The CDR3 has 17 amino acids. The V gene end was trimmed by 1 base and the J gene end by 3 bases; junction bases not matched to a gene: 6. In germline, CDR1 is LGHDT, CDR2 YNNKEL (reference sequence). Written as DNA, the CDR3 is TGTGCCAGCAGCCAAGGTTCCTACAGGGGCTATAATTCACCCCTCCACTTT. It codes for CASSQGSYRGYNSPLHF.

The V and J genes are TRBV18 and TRBJ1-1, with D tentatively TRBD1 (6 bases). The CDR3 has 14 amino acids. V lost 0 bases to trimming and J lost 7 bases, with 12 bases between them. The germline V gene has CDR1 KGHSH and CDR2 LQKENI. CDR3 loop: CASSPPQGSNEAFF. The CDR3 DNA is TGTGCCAGCTCACCACCGCAGGGGTCCAATGAAGCTTTCTTT.

The V call is TRBV27, the J call TRBJ1-5; D possibly corresponds to TRBD1 (5 bases). CDR1 and CDR2 (germline): MNHEY, SMNVEV (reference sequence). V gave up 6 bases and J gave up 6 bases, with 12 bases separating them. The CDR3 covers 13 residues. CDR3: CASRGLGVQPQHF. CDR3 nucleotide sequence: TGTGCCAGCAGGGGCCTAGGGGTTCAGCCCCAGCATTTT.

In this sample, this clone turned up once. This chain connects TRBV3-1 (or the pseudogene TRBV3-2) to TRBJ1-2; TRBD1 agrees at 7 bases. After removal of 5 bases from V and 12 bases from J, the junction contained 9 bases not matched to a gene. The CDR3 consists of 12 residues. Germline CDR1 is LGHDT and CDR2 is YNNKEL (reference sequence). The CDR3 here is CASSYEGAAHTF. The CDR3 DNA reads as TGTGCCAGCAGCTACGAGGGGGCTGCCCACACCTTC.

The DNA for the CDR3 is TGTGCCAGCAGCAGGAGGATTCAGCCCCAGCATTTT. It translates to CASSRRIQPQHF. This chain uses TRBV12-3 or TRBV12-4 with TRBJ1-5; unclear D gene. Between the trimmed V and J ends, which lost 6 bases and 6 bases, there was a span of 9 bases. The CDR3 has 12 residues.

V and J are TRBV27 and TRBJ1-4, with 10 bases matching TRBD1. This CDR3 comprises 15 residues. Trimming cost V 3 bases and J 8 bases; bases outside gene matches: 6. Looked up from germline, CDR1 is MNHEY and CDR2 is SMNVEV (reference sequence). In DNA form, the CDR3 reads TGTGCCAGCAGTTTGGGACAGGGGAATCGGGAAAAACTGTTTTTT. Amino acid sequence: CASSLGQGNREKLFF.

The chain recombines TRBV18 with TRBJ1-5; 7 positions match TRBD1. The V segment lost 6 bases and the J segment 6 bases; nucleotides outside the gene matches: 5. Germline V gene lookup returns CDR1 KGHSH and CDR2 LQKENI. The CDR3 sequence is 13 residues long. Written as DNA, the CDR3 is TGTGCCAGCTCCGAAGGGGGCGGTCAGCCCCAGCATTTT. It yields the protein CASSEGGGQPQHF.

The chain uses TRBV5-1 and TRBJ2-3; TRBD2 is a possible D gene (6 bases). Deletions cut 0 bases from V and 4 bases from J, with 15 bases between. Germline-derived CDR1 and CDR2 are SGHRS and YFSETQ. The CDR3 has 16 residues. DNA of the CDR3: TGCGCCAGCAGCTTGGAACTTAGGTGGGACTCAGATACGCAGTATTTT. Its translation: CASSLELRWDSDTQYF.

The V and J genes are TRBV11-2 and TRBJ2-3, with 7 bases fitting TRBD2. The CDR3 covers 16 residues. Losses at the gene ends were 4 bases for V and 1 base for J; bases not matched to a gene: 8. Germline V gives CDR1 SGHAT, CDR2 FQNNGV. CDR3 nucleotide sequence: TGTGCCAGCAGCTCTGGTAGCGGGCCCGGCACAGATACGCAGTATTTT. Amino acid sequence: CASSSGSGPGTDTQYF.

Only one count was recorded for this clone. The chain joins TRBV7-2 to TRBJ2-5; 11 bases match TRBD2. Germline CDR1 is SGHTA and CDR2 is FQGNSA. V shed 2 bases and J 4 bases; nucleotides not matched to a gene: 9. The CDR3 consists of 17 residues. CDR3 in amino acids: CASSLWGLAVNGETQYF. The CDR3 bases are TGTGCCAGCAGCTTATGGGGACTAGCGGTAAATGGAGAGACCCAGTACTTC.

The chain carries TRBV7-9 and TRBJ2-7, with no clear D. The CDR3 runs 11 residues. V dropped 5 bases and J dropped 1 base, with 3 bases sitting between them. Germline V CDR1 and CDR2: SEHNR, FQNEAQ (reference sequence). The CDR3 here is CASSLSYEQYF. The CDR3 region has the DNA TGTGCCAGCAGCCTTTCCTACGAGCAGTACTTC.

The rearrangement joins TRBV14 to TRBJ1-2; TRBD1 might be the D (6 bases). Germline CDR1 reads SGHDN; CDR2 reads FVKESK. The CDR3 has 12 amino acids. V lost 8 bases and J lost 6, with 13 bases in between. Here the CDR3 DNA reads TGTGCCAGCTCTCCAACAGGGCATGGCTACACCTTC. Translating gives CASSPTGHGYTF.

The sample holds one count of this clone. This rearrangement joins TRBV24-1 to TRBJ2-7, with 8 bases that match TRBD1. After removal of 1 base from V and 5 bases from J, the junction contained 6 bases not matched to a gene. The length of the CDR3 is 15 residues. CDR1 and CDR2 (germline): KGHDR, SFDVKD. The CDR3 coding sequence is TGTGCCACCAGTGATTTCGGACAGGGTAAAGACGAGCAGTACTTC. Its translation is CATSDFGQGKDEQYF.

This clone was recorded only once. This sequence joins TRBV19 and TRBJ2-1; a weak D match, TRBD1 (6 bases). V lost 3 bases and J 9 bases, leaving 12 bases between the germline ends. CDR3 length: 13 residues. The germline CDR1 and CDR2 sequences are LNHDA and SQIVND (reference sequence). The CDR3 reads CASSISRGPEQFF. The CDR3 bases are TGTGCCAGTAGTATCTCCAGGGGTCCTGAGCAGTTCTTC. Complete variable domain (other parts from reference TRBV19 and TRBJ2-1): DGGITQSPKYLFRKEGQNVTLSCEQNLNHDAMYWYRQDPGQGLRLIYYSQIVNDFQKGDIAEGYSVSREKKESFPLTVTSAQKNPTAFYLCASSISRGPEQFFGPGTRLTVL.

J is TRBJ1-3 and V is TRBV7-2; 10 bases are a match to TRBD1. V lost 3 bases, J lost 2 bases, and 10 bases stayed unmatched. The CDR3 has 18 residues. Germline CDR1 and CDR2: SGHTA and FQGNSA. CDR3 sequence (DNA): TGTGCCAGCAGCTTCCGGGACAGGGGCATTAGTGCTGGAAACACCATATATTTT. Translation: CASSFRDRGISAGNTIYF.

The gene calls are TRBV14 and TRBJ1-2; D is uncertain. V was shortened by 1 base and J by 4 bases, with 13 bases between the two germline ends. The CDR3 spans 15 residues. Germline values: CDR1 SGHDN, CDR2 FVKESK. CDR3 in DNA: TGTGCCAGCAGCCAAGGTAGAGAACCCGTCTATGGCTACACCTTC. This codes for CASSQGREPVYGYTF.

The chain combines TRBV4-3 with TRBJ2-1; no firm D call. V lost 0 bases to trimming and J lost 8 bases, with 8 bases between them. This CDR3 is built from 13 residues. Germline V gives CDR1 LGHNA, CDR2 YSLEER. Written as DNA, the CDR3 is TGCGCCAGCAGCCAAGATGCAGGATATGAGCAGTTCTTC. It encodes CASSQDAGYEQFF.

The genes are TRBV4-2 and TRBJ2-1; TRBD2 matches at 14 bases. The germline CDR1 and CDR2 sequences are LGHNA and YNFKEQ. The CDR3 is 20 residues long. J gave up 7 bases and V 4 bases, and 18 bases lay outside the gene matches. CDR3 loop: CASSPERLAGGPRSRNEQFF. In DNA form, the CDR3 reads TGTGCCAGCAGCCCAGAGAGACTAGCGGGGGGGCCAAGGTCCCGAAATGAGCAGTTCTTC.

The sample holds one count of this clone. This sequence joins TRBV5-6 and TRBJ1-2; TRBD1 might be the D (6 bases). With 0 bases removed from V and 4 bases from J, the gap between germline ends came to 10 bases. The CDR3 length is 14 residues. Germline assignment: CDR1 SGHDT and CDR2 YYEEEE. This chain's CDR3 is CASSLAGQPYGYTF. The DNA for the CDR3 is TGTGCCAGCAGCTTGGCAGGACAGCCCTATGGCTACACCTTC.

The chain is built from TRBV27 and TRBJ1-6; 9 bases match TRBD1. The CDR3 runs 21 residues. Trimming at V came to 0 bases and at J to 10 bases, leaving 22 bases not matched to a gene. Germline V lookup: CDR1 MNHEY, CDR2 SMNVEV (reference sequence). Here the CDR3 reads CASSLSGPGQGFFDWGSPLHF. The CDR3 bases are TGTGCCAGCAGTTTATCGGGCCCGGGACAGGGCTTTTTCGACTGGGGGTCACCCCTCCACTTT.

CDR3 in DNA: TGTGCCAGCAGTGGTCGGGAAACCCAAGAGACCCAGTACTTC. It yields the protein CASSGRETQETQYF. The genes are TRBV25-1 and TRBJ2-5; a possible D gene is TRBD2 (5 bases). The V gene lost 4 bases and the J gene lost 1 base, with 10 bases spanning the gap. Germline values: CDR1 MGHDK, CDR2 SYGVNS. This CDR3 has 14 residues.

CDR3 residues: CASSFVDSANYGYTF. The CDR3 DNA reads TGTGCCAGCAGCTTTGTGGACAGTGCTAACTATGGCTACACCTTC. The chain couples TRBV5-6 to TRBJ1-2; D is possibly TRBD1 (6 bases). CDR1 is SGHDT, CDR2 YYEEEE, per germline. V was trimmed by 2 bases and J by 0 bases, leaving 11 bases between them. The CDR3 extends over 15 amino acids.

This clone was seen a few times. The rearrangement uses TRBV2 and TRBJ1-5, with D unresolved. CDR1 and CDR2 (germline): SNHLY, FYNNEI. V was clipped by 4 bases and J by 7 bases, with 5 bases between them. This CDR3 is built from 11 residues. The CDR3 coding sequence is TGTGCCAGCAGTGTAAGCCAGCCCCAGCATTTT. Amino acids: CASSVSQPQHF.

This clone appeared once. The chain is built from TRBV24-1 and TRBJ1-1; D call uncertain. The CDR3 consists of 13 residues. The ends were cut back, 3 bases at V and 0 bases at J, with 4 bases in the middle. Germline loops: CDR1 KGHDR, CDR2 SFDVKD. The CDR3 nucleotides are TGTGCCACCAGTGATGGCATGAACACTGAAGCTTTCTTT. This gives the protein CATSDGMNTEAFF.